This T cell receptor beta chain stems from a study of OX40 agonist ivuxolimab in advanced cancers. Measured with immunoSEQ multiplex PCR; TCRdb has only the in-frame clones, and not every one. This sample has tens of thousands of clones, with about nine tenths found just once. Trimming at V came to 1 base and at J to 7 bases, leaving 5 bases not matched to a gene. CDR1 is SGHKS, CDR2 YYEKEE, per germline (reference sequence). CDR3 length: 15 amino acids. The TCR comes from an adult with an advanced solid tumor such as melanoma, head and neck, liver or kidney cancer. V and J are TRBV5-5 and TRBJ1-6; 7 bases map to TRBD1. The source material was CD4+ or CD8+ T cells sorted from blood, sampled in a trial of the OX40 agonist ivuxolimab. The CDR3: CASSLLGGQNSPLHF. The CDR3 DNA sequence: TGTGCCAGCAGCTTGCTAGGGGGCCAGAATTCACCCCTCCACTTT.